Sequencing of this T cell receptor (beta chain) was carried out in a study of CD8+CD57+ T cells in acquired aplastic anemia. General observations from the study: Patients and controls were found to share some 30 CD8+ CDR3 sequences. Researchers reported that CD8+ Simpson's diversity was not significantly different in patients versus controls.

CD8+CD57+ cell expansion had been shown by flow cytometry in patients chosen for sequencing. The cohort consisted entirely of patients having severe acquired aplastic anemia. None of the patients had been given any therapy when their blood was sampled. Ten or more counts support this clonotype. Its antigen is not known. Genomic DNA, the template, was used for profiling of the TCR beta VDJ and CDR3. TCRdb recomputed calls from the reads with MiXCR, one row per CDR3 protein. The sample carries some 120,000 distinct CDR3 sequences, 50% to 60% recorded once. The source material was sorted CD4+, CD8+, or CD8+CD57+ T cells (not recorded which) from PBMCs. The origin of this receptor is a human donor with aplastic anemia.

CDR3 in amino acids: CASSYRSSYNSPLHF. The CDR3, as DNA: TGTGCCAGCAGTTACCGTAGCTCCTATAATTCACCCCTCCACTTT. The gene calls are TRBV6-5 and TRBJ1-6; unclear D gene. CDR3 length: 15 amino acids. The germline V and J ends were trimmed by 2 bases and 0 bases, with 5 bases remaining between them. The germline V gene has CDR1 MNHEY and CDR2 SVGAGI.